This is a list of T cell receptor beta chains from one sample in a study of blood T cells in healthy people across ages. Each CDR3 protein gets one entry after TCRdb re-called the 5' RACE reads with MiXCR. The sample holds 450,000 to 700,000 distinct CDR3 sequences; 25% to 30% are singletons and the top ten take roughly 20%. The specimen sequenced was blood. The receptor source for this set is a woman aged 70-85 years in good health. Each CDR3 is given with its conserved first and last residue. The D gene is left open where the match is weak. Rows may omit the clone size; those that give it use once, few, many or a size class.

TRBJ2-5 many TRBV7-9 TRBD2 13 CASSFGLAETQYF TGTGCCAGCAGCTTCGGACTAGCTGAGACCCAGTACTTC
TRBJ1-1 few TRBV29-1 - 12 CSVVGPTDEAFF TGCAGCGTTGTGGGTCCTACAGATGAAGCTTTCTTT
TRBJ1-5 few TRBV20-1 - 12 CSASQPNQPQHF TGCAGTGCTAGCCAGCCTAATCAGCCCCAGCATTTT
TRBJ2-3 few TRBV24-1 TRBD1 16 CATSDPGQGSTDTQYF TGTGCCACCAGTGATCCCGGACAGGGAAGCACAGATACGCAGTATTTT
TRBJ1-1 few TRBV7-9 - 13 CASSPKMNTEAFF TGTGCCAGCAGCCCCAAGATGAACACTGAAGCTTTCTTT
TRBJ2-5 few TRBV20-1 - 12 CSAYTGKETQYF TGCAGTGCTTATACAGGGAAAGAGACCCAGTACTTC
TRBJ2-1 - TRBV18 - 15 CASSRQLEEYNEQFF TGTGCCAGCTCACGACAGTTAGAGGAATACAATGAGCAGTTCTTC
TRBJ2-7 - TRBV20-1 TRBD1 13 CSARGQGDYEQYF TGCAGTGCTAGGGGACAGGGGGACTACGAGCAGTACTTC
TRBJ2-3 - TRBV20-1 - 16 CSASRGVSRGTDTQYF TGCAGTGCTAGTCGAGGGGTGTCTAGGGGCACAGATACGCAGTATTTT
TRBJ2-1 - TRBV7-6 TRBD2 17 CASSPRLTSGVNNEQFF TGTGCCAGCAGCCCGAGACTTACTAGCGGGGTGAACAATGAGCAGTTCTTC
TRBJ2-5 - TRBV7-2 - 12 CASTIAGETQYF TGTGCCAGCACCATAGCCGGGGAGACCCAGTACTTC
TRBJ2-1 - TRBV7-9 - 12 CASSFLTNEQFF TGTGCCAGCAGCTTTTTAACGAATGAGCAGTTCTTC
TRBJ1-1 - TRBV20-1 - 13 CSARSGKDTEAFF TGCAGTGCTAGAAGTGGAAAAGACACTGAAGCTTTCTTT
TRBJ1-4 few TRBV7-4 - 17 CASSARGGNATNEKLFF TGTGCCAGCAGCGCCCGTGGGGGGAACGCAACTAATGAAAAACTGTTTTTT
TRBJ2-5 few TRBV29-1 - 12 CSVEHRVGTQYF TGCAGCGTTGAACACAGGGTGGGGACCCAGTACTTC
TRBJ2-5 - TRBV7-9 - 14 CASSSLQGPETQYF TGTGCCAGCAGCTCACTCCAGGGGCCAGAGACCCAGTACTTC
TRBJ1-5 - TRBV19 - 14 CASSISGGNQPQHF TGTGCCAGTAGTATATCCGGGGGCAATCAGCCCCAGCATTTT
TRBJ2-1 - TRBV5-1 TRBD1 15 CASSSRTGLGNEQFF TGCGCCAGCAGCTCCAGGACAGGGTTGGGAAATGAGCAGTTCTTC
TRBJ2-1 - TRBV6-2/TRBV6-3 - 15 CASRRNPGSYNEQFF TGTGCCAGCAGACGAAATCCTGGGTCCTACAATGAGCAGTTCTTC
TRBJ2-2 few TRBV12-3/TRBV12-4 TRBD2 16 CASWGLAGGDTGELFF TGTGCCAGCTGGGGACTAGCGGGGGGGGACACCGGGGAGCTGTTTTTT
TRBJ1-3 many TRBV7-2 - 14 CASSLEYSGNTIYF TGTGCCAGCAGCTTGGAATACTCTGGAAACACCATATATTTT
TRBJ2-5 - TRBV20-1 - 13 CSARGRAQETQYF TGCAGTGCCCGCGGCAGGGCCCAAGAGACCCAGTACTTC